A single sample is the source of the 17 T cell receptor beta chains below, sequenced in a study of beta chain features in type 1 diabetes. General study findings and limits: Among all four CD4+ subsets, Type 1 diabetes patients had TCRB CDR3s that were moderately but significantly shorter.

These receptors are not linked to any known antigen. Sequencing targeted expressed TCRB transcripts, as all isolated RNA had been reverse transcribed. TCRdb's table, derived via immunoSEQ multiplex PCR, lists solely in-frame clones and lacks some. This sample carries approximately 170,000 clones, about 7.8% of them seen once, and the ten largest clones take about 0.9%. Sequenced: central memory CD4+ T cells from blood. The receptor set was obtained from a woman in her forties with type 1 diabetes.

The V and J genes are TRBV7-3 and TRBJ1-1; possible D gene TRBD1, 6 bases. Germline CDR1 and CDR2: SGHTA and FQGTGA. CDR3 size: 15 residues. V was trimmed by 2 bases and J by 3 bases, leaving 13 bases between them. The CDR3 DNA is TGTGCCAGCAGCTTAGGGGCAGGGGAGCACACTGAAGCTTTCTTT. It translates to CASSLGAGEHTEAFF.

V gene TRBV5-1 combines with J gene TRBJ2-7; D might be TRBD1 (5 bases). The CDR3 runs to 16 residues. CDR1 is SGHRS, CDR2 YFSETQ, per germline. V gave up 2 bases and J gave up 0 bases, with 15 bases separating them. The DNA for the CDR3 is TGCGCCAGCAGCTTTTCCCAGGGTACAAGCTCCTACGAGCAGTACTTC. Protein: CASSFSQGTSSYEQYF.

This sequence joins TRBV30 and TRBJ2-5; 7 bases align to TRBD2. The V gene end was trimmed by 6 bases and the J gene end by 2 bases; junction bases not matched to a gene: 6. The germline V gene encodes CDR1 GTSNPN and CDR2 SVGIG (reference sequence). The CDR3 consists of 13 residues. The CDR3 coding sequence is TGTGCCTGCTCGCGGGGGTTACAAGAGACCCAGTACTTC. This encodes CACSRGLQETQYF.

This clone was counted many times. The CDR3 reads CASSLNRGDGYTF. CDR3 DNA: TGTGCCAGCAGTTTAAACAGGGGCGATGGCTACACCTTC. V usage is TRBV28 and J usage is TRBJ1-2, with TRBD1 matching over 7 bases. Germline CDR1 and CDR2: MDHEN and SYDVKM. The CDR3 is 13 residues long. Losses at the gene ends were 2 bases for V and 6 bases for J; bases not matched to a gene: 3.

V gene TRBV14 combines with J gene TRBJ1-6; 7 nucleotides agree with TRBD1. Trimming at V came to 2 bases and at J to 10 bases, leaving 5 bases not matched to a gene. CDR3 length: 14 amino acids. Per germline, CDR1 SGHDN and CDR2 FVKESK. The CDR3 here is CASSQRGRQSPLHF. The CDR3 DNA reads TGTGCCAGCAGCCAAAGGGGGCGGCAATCACCCCTCCACTTT.

The chain recombines TRBV5-1 with TRBJ1-2; unclear D gene. The CDR3 sequence is 15 residues long. Trimming shortened V by 0 bases and J by 4 bases, and 13 bases separated the two germline ends. The V gene's germline CDR1 is SGHRS and CDR2 YFSETQ. The CDR3 reads CASSLDGRPGYGYTF. DNA of the CDR3: TGCGCCAGCAGCTTGGACGGCAGGCCCGGCTATGGCTACACCTTC.

This clone was detected a few times. The V gene is TRBV7-3, the J gene TRBJ1-1, with D possibly being TRBD1 (5 bases). Germline V gene data show CDR1 as SGHTA and CDR2 as FQGTGA. The CDR3 extends over 14 amino acids. With 2 bases removed from V and 4 bases from J, the gap between germline ends came to 11 bases. CDR3 loop: CASSLGSGGTEAFF. DNA for the CDR3: TGTGCCAGCAGCTTAGGCTCCGGGGGCACTGAAGCTTTCTTT.

V gene TRBV7-3 combines with J gene TRBJ2-1; TRBD2 is a possible D gene (6 bases). CDR3 length equals 14 residues. Germline loops: CDR1 SGHTA, CDR2 FQGTGA. With 5 bases removed from V and 9 bases from J, the gap between germline ends came to 17 bases. The CDR3 nucleotides read TGTGCCAGCAGCAAGACTAGAGAGAGTGGTGAGCAGTTCTTC. Its protein product is CASSKTRESGEQFF.

The rearrangement joins TRBV6-5 to TRBJ1-1, with TRBD1 matching 7 bases. Germline assignment: CDR1 MNHEY and CDR2 SVGAGI. The CDR3 loop spans 15 amino acids. J was trimmed by 6 bases and V by 2 bases; bases with no gene match: 9. The CDR3 reads CASSYPGTARAEAFF. The CDR3 coding sequence is TGTGCCAGCAGTTACCCGGGGACAGCGAGGGCTGAAGCTTTCTTT.

This clone was seen a handful of times. This chain uses TRBV5-4 with TRBJ2-5; 9 bases match TRBD2. CDR1 is SGHNT, CDR2 YYREEE, per germline (reference sequence). The CDR3 length is 14 residues. V was clipped by 5 bases and J by 2 bases; unmatched bases: 4. This CDR3 reads CASRTLAGQETQYF. CDR3 coding DNA: TGTGCCAGCAGGACCCTAGCGGGGCAAGAGACCCAGTACTTC.

This clone was seen a few times. V gene TRBV28 combines with J gene TRBJ1-4, with D tentatively TRBD1 (5 bases). The V and J ends lost 4 bases and 8 bases respectively, with 14 bases between them. Germline loops: CDR1 MDHEN, CDR2 SYDVKM. This CDR3 spans 14 amino acids. The CDR3 sequence: CASSSGRAREKLFF. CDR3 bases: TGTGCCAGCAGTTCCGGCAGGGCGAGGGAAAAACTGTTTTTT. The whole variable domain, filled in from reference TRBV28 and TRBJ1-4, reads DVKVTQSSRYLVKRTGEKVFLECVQDMDHENMFWYRQDPGLGLRLIYFSYDVKMKEKGDIPEGYSVSREKKERFSLILESASTNQTSMYLCASSSGRAREKLFFGSGTQLSVL.

The gene calls are TRBV5-1 and TRBJ2-1; 8 bases map to TRBD1. The CDR3 loop spans 14 amino acids. V was clipped by 1 base and J by 7 bases; unmatched bases: 4. Germline V gene sequence: CDR1 SGHRS, CDR2 YFSETQ. The CDR3 DNA follows: TGCGCCAGCAGCTTGCAGGGGGCTCTGAATGAGCAGTTCTTC. Its translation is CASSLQGALNEQFF.

This clone was found a few times. The rearrangement links TRBV7-2 to TRBJ1-5; 9 bases agree with TRBD1. The CDR3 extends over 16 amino acids. The trim removed 8 bases at V and 0 bases at J, leaving 8 bases unmatched. Germline V gene data show CDR1 as SGHTA and CDR2 as FQGNSA. CDR3 bases: TGTGCCAGCTCCAGGACAGGGGCCTTTAGCAATCAGCCCCAGCATTTT. Its protein is CASSRTGAFSNQPQHF.

This clone was counted ten times or more. The V call is TRBV10-3, the J call TRBJ2-1, with 10 nucleotides matching TRBD2. This CDR3 region has 14 residues. Trimming at V came to 3 bases and at J to 8 bases, leaving 4 bases not matched to a gene. Germline V CDR1 and CDR2: ENHRY, SYGVKD. CDR3 nucleotides: TGTGCCATCAGTGAAACCAGCGGGAGGGATGAGCAGTTCTTC. This gives the protein CAISETSGRDEQFF.

The chain's CDR3 is CASSRLVDEQYF. CDR3 coding DNA: TGTGCCAGCAGCCGACTAGTAGACGAGCAGTACTTC. J is TRBJ2-7 and V is TRBV9, with D possibly being TRBD2 (6 bases). The CDR3 totals 12 residues. The V gene lost 4 bases and the J gene lost 5 bases, with 10 bases spanning the gap. CDR1 SGDLS and CDR2 YYNGEE come from the germline V gene.

This clone was counted between two and nine times. The V and J genes are TRBV6-5 and TRBJ1-1, with D possibly being TRBD1 (6 bases). CDR1 is MNHEY and CDR2 is SVGAGI in the germline V gene. The CDR3 loop spans 15 amino acids. Trimming left V 5 bases short and J 5 bases short, with 18 bases between. CDR3 DNA: TGTGCCAGCAGTCCTACAAATGGGGGCCATACTGAAGCTTTCTTT. Translating it yields CASSPTNGGHTEAFF.

The V gene is TRBV4-2, the J gene TRBJ1-2; D remains ambiguous. Deletions cut 1 base from V and 4 bases from J, with 16 bases between. CDR1 LGHNA and CDR2 YNFKEQ come from the germline V gene. This CDR3 region has 16 residues. The CDR3 DNA follows: TGTGCCAGCAGCCAAGTCTCCCAGGCAGAAGTCTATGGCTACACCTTC. Amino acid sequence: CASSQVSQAEVYGYTF.